This T cell receptor (beta chain) is from a study of T cells after yellow fever vaccination. Study in general: For low cell numbers, libraries were made with SMART-Seq v4 Ultra Low Input.

Study-wide points: FACS-sorted repertoires could contain abundant clonotypes contaminating from the bulk population. Researchers report a weaker secondary response that nonetheless peaked faster, day 5 versus 15. Booster sampling recovered most clones from primary vaccination (roughly 96% CD4, around 90% CD8).

MiXCR, applied by TCRdb to the 5' RACE reads, yields one record per CDR3 protein. The table includes 250,000 to 400,000 distinct CDR3 sequences, approximately 4% detected once. As for this clonotype: Its antigen is as yet unknown.

CDR3 size: 14 residues. The germline V gene encodes CDR1 SNHLY and CDR2 FYNNEI. V lost 7 bases to trimming and J lost 0 bases, with 11 bases between them. The chain is built from TRBV2 and TRBJ2-3; D not resolved. The sequence was collected from a man younger than 35 who received the YFV17D yellow fever vaccine. The source was PBMCs, collected 5 days after the yellow fever booster vaccination. CDR3 sequence (DNA): TGTGCCAGCAAAGGTCAGACTAGCACAGATACGCAGTATTTT. Translating it yields CASKGQTSTDTQYF.